This TCR beta chain derives from a study of T cells after posttransplantation cyclophosphamide. Germline V gene lookup returns CDR1 GTSNPN and CDR2 SVGIG (reference sequence). The CDR3 length is 15 residues. V lost 0 bases, J lost 5 bases, and 9 bases stayed unmatched. Only in-frame clones appear in the TCRdb table, and some are missing; sequencing was by immunoSEQ multiplex PCR. Recorded here are 20,000 to 25,000 clones, none singletons. The related graft donor's blood sample was taken on the day of bone marrow donation. This clone was counted many times. This chain connects TRBV30 to TRBJ2-5, with TRBD1 matching over 7 bases. Source material: PBMCs. This receptor was obtained from a woman aged 60 to 75 in good health, CMV-negative, and a related stem cell transplant donor. CDR3: CAWSVPQGWRETQYF. CDR3 coding DNA: TGTGCCTGGAGTGTACCACAGGGGTGGAGGGAGACCCAGTACTTC. Full variable domain (outside the CDR3, taken from reference TRBV30 and TRBJ2-5): SQTIHQWPATLVQPVGSPLSLECTVEGTSNPNLYWYRQAAGRGLQLLFYSVGIGQISSEVPQNLSASRPQDRQFILSSKKLLLSDSGFYLCAWSVPQGWRETQYFGPGTRLLVL.